These 14 T cell receptor beta chains were sequenced from one sample in a study of T-cell memory formation after mild COVID-19 (dated by TCRdb to 2020 to 2022). The library was built by means of 5' RACE. The sample was run on an Illumina NovaSeq 6000. In TCRdb, the public reads were trimmed at Q25 with fastp and aligned with MiXCR, with productive beta chains retained. Rows with a matching CDR3 protein are joined into one entry that keeps the most common DNA and genes. This sample comprises 470,000 or so distinct CDR3 sequences, approximately 23% of them detected only once. The ten top clones hold around 12% of the sample. Sequenced input: PBMCs or a T cell subset sorted from them (not recorded which). The receptors were sampled from an adult woman who had mild COVID-19 (a few samples of this study predate the infection). The sample titles of this study are shuffled in the database, so cell type and time point are left out; the donor was told from shared clones.

This clonotype was observed many times. The gene calls are TRBV5-1 and TRBJ1-2, with D possibly TRBD1 on 5 matching bases. CDR1 is SGHRS and CDR2 is YFSETQ in the germline V gene. The CDR3 sequence is 19 residues long. The V end was cut by 0 bases, the J end by 5 bases, with 26 bases between. This CDR3 reads CASSLGHRDPSSGHYGYTF. CDR3 DNA sequence: TGCGCCAGCAGCTTGGGGCACCGGGACCCCTCTTCTGGGCATTATGGCTACACCTTC.

In this sample, this clonotype turned up a few times. This chain connects TRBV24-1 to TRBJ2-1; 7 nucleotides match TRBD2. Germline V gene sequence: CDR1 KGHDR, CDR2 SFDVKD. V trimming: 2 bases; J trimming: 8 bases; junction bases outside the gene matches: 5. The length of the CDR3 is 14 residues. This CDR3 reads CATSDSGGGDEQFF. The CDR3 DNA follows: TGTGCCACCAGTGATTCGGGGGGTGGCGATGAGCAGTTCTTC.

V is TRBV7-3 and J is TRBJ2-4; D is unresolved. The CDR3 extends over 15 amino acids. With 8 bases removed from V and 1 base from J, the gap between germline ends came to 15 bases. CDR1 and CDR2 (germline): SGHTA, FQGTGA. The CDR3 is CASALLPTAKNIQYF. As DNA, the CDR3 is TGTGCCAGCGCACTCCTCCCGACGGCCAAAAACATTCAGTACTTC.

The rearrangement links TRBV7-6 to TRBJ2-7; the D is unclear. The CDR3 runs to 13 residues. CDR1 and CDR2 (germline): SGHVS, FNYEAQ. Trimming cost V 5 bases and J 5 bases, with 13 bases left between them. CDR3 sequence: CASSPEAVHEQYF. CDR3 nucleotide sequence: TGTGCCAGCAGCCCAGAGGCGGTTCACGAGCAGTACTTC. The whole variable domain, filled in from reference TRBV7-6 and TRBJ2-7, reads GAGVSQSPRYKVTKRGQDVALRCDPISGHVSLYWYRQALGQGPEFLTYFNYEAQQDKSGLPNDRFSAERPEGSISTLTIQRTEQRDSAMYRCASSPEAVHEQYFGPGTRLTVT.

This clonotype has only a few counts. V usage is TRBV9 and J usage is TRBJ2-5; no clear D gene. The CDR3 totals 15 residues. CDR1 is SGDLS, CDR2 YYNGEE, per germline. V shed 0 bases and J shed 0 bases, with 9 bases lying between them. CDR3 loop: CASSVDQEYQETQYF. CDR3 in DNA: TGTGCCAGCAGCGTAGATCAGGAGTACCAAGAGACCCAGTACTTC.

V is TRBV7-2 and J is TRBJ1-1; tentative D call: TRBD1 (6 bases). V gave up 4 bases and J gave up 1 base, with 13 bases separating them. The germline V gene encodes CDR1 SGHTA and CDR2 FQGNSA. The CDR3 covers 15 residues. CDR3 residues: CASSSQGVANTEAFF. CDR3 coding DNA: TGTGCCAGCAGCTCACAGGGAGTTGCGAACACTGAAGCTTTCTTT.

V gene TRBV5-4 combines with J gene TRBJ2-4; 7 nucleotides agree with TRBD1. CDR3 length equals 15 residues. After removal of 4 bases from V and 3 bases from J, the junction contained 7 bases not matched to a gene. The V gene's germline CDR1 is SGHNT and CDR2 YYREEE (reference sequence). The CDR3 DNA follows: TGTGCCAGCAGCCGACAGGGCTCAGGCAAAAACATTCAGTACTTC. This codes for CASSRQGSGKNIQYF. The full variable domain, its missing parts supplied by reference TRBV5-4 and TRBJ2-4, is ETGVTQSPTHLIKTRGQQVTLRCSSQSGHNTVSWYQQALGQGPQFIFQYYREEENGRGNFPPRFSGLQFPNYSSELNVNALELDDSALYLCASSRQGSGKNIQYFGAGTRLSVL.

V usage is TRBV20-1 and J usage is TRBJ2-7, with D unclear. The CDR3 extends over 14 amino acids. CDR1 and CDR2 (germline): DFQATT, SNEGSKA (reference sequence). Trimming cost V 3 bases and J 2 bases, with 14 bases left between them. The CDR3 reads CSARADTPPYEQYF. CDR3 in DNA: TGCAGTGCTAGGGCTGATACGCCCCCCTACGAGCAGTACTTC.

This clonotype has more than one count but fewer than ten. The chain has TRBV7-6 and TRBJ1-5, with a weak D call TRBD1 (6 bases). Between the trimmed V and J ends, which lost 1 base and 6 bases, there was a span of 19 bases. Germline V gene lookup returns CDR1 SGHVS and CDR2 FNYEAQ. The CDR3 has 17 residues. For the CDR3, the DNA is TGTGCCAGCAGCTTAGAGGTTTCGGGGGCTGGTGGTCAGCCCCAGCATTTT. This translates into CASSLEVSGAGGQPQHF.

V is TRBV24-1 and J is TRBJ2-1; D possibly uses TRBD1 or TRBD2 (5 bases each). The CDR3 length is 13 residues. The germline V gene has CDR1 KGHDR and CDR2 SFDVKD. The V gene lost 3 bases and the J gene lost 10 bases, with 12 bases spanning the gap. This chain's CDR3 is CATSDGGDREQFF. The CDR3 DNA follows: TGTGCCACCAGTGATGGGGGAGATAGGGAGCAGTTCTTC.

In its sample, this clonotype was seen a few times. This chain uses TRBV7-6 with TRBJ1-1, with a weak D call TRBD1 (5 bases). Germline loops: CDR1 SGHVS, CDR2 FNYEAQ. Trimming left V 6 bases short and J 4 bases short, with 15 bases between. The CDR3 totals 14 residues. In DNA form, the CDR3 reads TGTGCCAGCAGTATTTCAGGGTTGGGCACTGAAGCTTTCTTT. Translation: CASSISGLGTEAFF.

J is TRBJ2-5 and V is TRBV3-1; 8 bases fit TRBD2. The germline gives CDR1 LGHDT, CDR2 YNNKEL (reference sequence). The CDR3 loop spans 16 amino acids. With 0 bases clipped from V and 2 bases from J, the junction kept 5 bases outside the gene matches. DNA of the CDR3: TGTGCCAGCAGCCAAGAACTAACTAGCGGACAAGAGACCCAGTACTTC. It is translated as CASSQELTSGQETQYF.

This clonotype was seen a few times. This chain uses TRBV7-6 with TRBJ2-2; D is unresolved. Trimming left V 0 bases short and J 1 base short, with 15 bases between. Germline assignment: CDR1 SGHVS and CDR2 FNYEAQ. The CDR3 has 18 amino acids. The CDR3 loop is CASSLAGATPRNTGELFF. In DNA, the CDR3 is TGTGCCAGCAGCTTAGCCGGAGCCACCCCCAGGAACACCGGGGAGCTGTTTTTT.

This clonotype has only a few counts. This rearrangement joins TRBV6-2 or TRBV6-3 to TRBJ2-7; D is ambiguous. Germline V gives CDR1 MNHEY, CDR2 SVGEGT. CDR3 size: 15 residues. The V gene lost 6 bases and the J gene lost 2 bases, with 17 bases spanning the gap. The CDR3: CASSPRGSGPYEQYF. The CDR3 coding sequence is TGTGCCAGCAGCCCTCGCGGAAGTGGTCCCTACGAGCAGTACTTC.